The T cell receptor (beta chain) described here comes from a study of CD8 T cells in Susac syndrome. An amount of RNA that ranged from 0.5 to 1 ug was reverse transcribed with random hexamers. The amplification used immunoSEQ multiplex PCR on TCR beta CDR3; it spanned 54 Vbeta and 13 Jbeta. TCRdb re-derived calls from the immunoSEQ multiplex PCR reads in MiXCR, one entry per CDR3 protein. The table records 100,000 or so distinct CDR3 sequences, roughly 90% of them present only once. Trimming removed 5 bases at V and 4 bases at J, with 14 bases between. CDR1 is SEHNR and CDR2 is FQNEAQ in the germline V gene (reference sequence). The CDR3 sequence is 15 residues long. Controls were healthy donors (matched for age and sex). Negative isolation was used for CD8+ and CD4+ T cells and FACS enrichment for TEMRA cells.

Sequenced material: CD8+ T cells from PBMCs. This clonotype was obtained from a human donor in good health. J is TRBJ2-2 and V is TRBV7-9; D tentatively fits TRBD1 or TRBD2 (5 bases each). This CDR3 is CASSAGTALTGELFF. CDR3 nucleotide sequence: TGTGCCAGCAGCGCCGGGACCGCGCTCACCGGGGAGCTGTTTTTT.